This T cell receptor (beta chain) appears in the sequencing data of a study of T cells in Graves' hyperthyroidism and ophthalmopathy (dated by TCRdb to the late 2010s). Regarding the study in general: To identify distinguishing TCR V-J signatures, a discovery cohort of around 100 patients was used, comprising 43 with Graves' ophthalmopathy and some 57 with stable Graves' hyperthyroidism. Prospective prediction of ophthalmopathy was tested in an independent validation cohort consisting of about 20 hyperthyroidism patients and some 17 patients who later progressed to ophthalmopathy. Following sampling, methimazole starting at 30 mg daily was given to hyperthyroidism patients, and high-dose intravenous methylprednisolone was given to ophthalmopathy patients. The paper describes TCR Vbeta CDR3 sequencing of fewer than 150 peripheral blood samples, made up of about 41 ophthalmopathy patients, roughly 80 hyperthyroidism patients and 17 progressor patients. For training and testing, the 95 to 100 patients in the discovery cohort were randomly divided in a 7:3 ratio. The study also compared thyroid tissue and blood T-cell repertoires from more than 5 Graves' hyperthyroidism patients. Broad study findings and their caveats: A model built on a 13 V-J signature distinguished ophthalmopathy from stable hyperthyroidism, reaching 87.88% sensitivity and 81% to 83% specificity in cross-validation and 80%/75% in testing. No statistical method was used to set the sample size in advance, and investigators knew the group allocation. During validation, the model predicted progression to ophthalmopathy a median of about 6.3 months ahead of onset, with roughly 65% sensitivity and 72% to 80% specificity. Most expanded thyroid clonotypes (frequency above 0.001) were also found in blood, which suggests that blood repertoires may mirror thyroid immune responses.

At the junction V is shortened by 5 bases and J by 4 bases; bases outside the gene matches: 12. The germline V gene sets CDR1 to SGHTS and CDR2 to YDEGEE. The CDR3 covers 16 residues, taking in both the cysteine and the phenylalanine. Here the CDR3 DNA is all that survives: 48 bases in frame from base 1. Graves' hyperthyroidism was defined as stable when no progression to ophthalmopathy occurred over 18 months of follow-up. Hyperthyroidism patients were newly diagnosed, with disease duration under 2 months, and aged 18 to 65 years. Any patient with an uncontrolled infection, another autoimmune disease, pregnancy or lactation was excluded. Diagnoses were established on the basis of clinical symptoms, serum thyroxine and TRAb, thyroid ultrasound, and orbital computed tomography. Total RNA was extracted using Trizol reagent, and RNA quality was assessed on an Agilent 2100 Bioanalyzer. There are many counts of this clonotype. Its antigen remains unidentified. Base qualities are missing; no much larger clone stands one base away.

The TCR beta CDR3 regions were amplified from the RNA transcripts. The TCR CDR3 was subjected to a first round of RT-PCR using the HTBI primer set and the Qiagen OneStep RT-PCR kit. The libraries were constructed in a second round of multiplex PCR and then size-selected and purified. The libraries were sequenced on an Illumina HiSeq2000 using paired-end 100 bp reads. As for how the authors treated the data: SOAPnuke was used to process the raw data, removing reads that contained adapters or uncalled bases, had a mean Phred below 15, or lacked an exact match to the constant primer or identifier. High-quality paired reads were merged using COPE v1.2.5, and each unique nucleotide sequence was defined as a clonotype. MiTCR v1.1 was used to align the clonotypes against IMGT TRBV, TRBD and TRBJ reference segments. Analysis was restricted to V-J combinations with a frequency above 0.0001, which covered about 99% of repertoires. A TCS score was defined as the ratio of F50 (clonal expansion) to E x V (chaos), with BLOSUM62-based TCRdist applied between CDR3 peptides within each V-J. Welch's t-statistics and random forest reduced 450 to 600 V-J features to 13, which were used in a naive Bayes classifier (R e1071). The similarity between thyroid and blood repertoires was quantified using the Morisita-Horn index. TCRdb trimmed public reads at Q25 via fastp, called clones via MiXCR and kept in-frame beta chains. Each record represents a unique CDR3 protein, reported with the most common genes and DNA among its rows. These V and J calls are TCRdb output, not the study's own analysis. This sample holds 450,000 to 700,000 distinct CDR3 sequences; around 46% were observed only once. The ten biggest clones cover around 7.7% of the sample.

This sequence originates from a young woman with Graves' hyperthyroidism. This chain joins TRBV5-8 to TRBJ1-1; the junction holds 9 bases that match TRBD1. Input material: peripheral blood or thyroid tissue (not recorded which). The sequenced DNA: TGTGCCAGCAGAAGATCGACAGGGGGTTTACGCACTGAAGCTTTCTTT. Its protein is CASRRSTGGLRTEAFF.